This T cell receptor (beta chain) was sequenced in a study of cytomegalovirus exposure and HLA in healthy donors. General study results and limits: In a later analysis, compared with equally common non-associated chains, HLA-associated beta chains were more expanded.

J gave up 3 bases and V 4 bases, and 6 bases lay outside the gene matches. The CDR3 has 15 amino acids. Germline V gene data show CDR1 as MDHEN and CDR2 as SYDVKM. A multiplex PCR was run with 60 Vbeta primers and 13 Jbeta primers. The method was immunoSEQ multiplex PCR; TCRdb's version includes in-frame clones alone and lacks a portion of them. The sample totals around 70,000 clones. About this clone itself: Its antigen is unidentified.

The material sequenced was PBMCs. The receptor was derived from a female donor in good health and CMV-seropositive. The rearrangement links TRBV28 to TRBJ2-3; 8 bases are shared with TRBD1. The CDR3 loop reads CASSSPGQGTDTQYF. The CDR3 nucleotides are TGTGCCAGCAGTTCCCCCGGACAGGGAACAGATACGCAGTATTTT.